This T cell receptor beta chain derives from a study of T cells in Graves' hyperthyroidism and ophthalmopathy. General observations from the study: Ophthalmopathy got predicted by the model a median roughly 6.1 months before its onset. Blood also contained most expanded thyroid clonotypes above 0.001.

Inclusion characteristics of ophthalmopathy patients comprised a Clinical Activity Score of at least 3, a NOSPECS grade of at least 4, and duration under 3 months. It was less than 13 ml of fresh peripheral blood that supplied the PBMCs. This clonotype occurred a few times. The antigen is undetermined. The source material, RNA transcripts, was used to amplify TCR beta CDR3 regions. Initially, a first-round RT-PCR of the TCR CDR3 employed the HTBI primer set. TCRdb passed the multiplex PCR reads through MiXCR, listing each CDR3 protein once. The sample carries approximately 600,000 distinct CDR3 sequences, approximately 14% recorded once. The J segment lost 14 bases and the V segment lost 5 bases, leaving 10 bases of the junction unmatched. CDR1 is LNHDA, CDR2 SQIVND, per germline (reference sequence). This CDR3 comprises 13 residues.

The sample was blood. The genes are TRBV19 and TRBJ2-1; TRBD1 aligns across 9 bases. The sequence came from a woman aged 18-29 years with Graves' ophthalmopathy. The CDR3: CASSPSGTGGEFF. As DNA, the CDR3 is TGTGCCAGTAGTCCGTCAGGAACAGGGGGCGAGTTCTTC.